The present TCR beta chain was sequenced within a study of T cells in Graves' hyperthyroidism and ophthalmopathy. Study-level information: Peripheral blood draws took place at initial diagnosis, ahead of any treatment.

This clonotype was detected a few times. RNA transcripts yielded amplified TCR beta CDR3 regions. RT-PCR in the first round (using the HTBI primer set) targeted the TCR CDR3. A single record per CDR3 protein comes from TCRdb applying MiXCR to the multiplex PCR reads. The table has roughly 500,000 distinct CDR3 sequences, approximately 24% seen once. The CDR3 spans 16 residues. The V end lost 0 bases, the J end lost 3 bases, and 17 bases lay between the germline ends. CDR1 and CDR2 from the germline V gene are DFQATT and SNEGSKA (reference sequence). This receptor was taken from a woman aged 25 to 39 with Graves' ophthalmopathy. The chain links TRBV20-1 to TRBJ1-1; D is perhaps TRBD1 (6 bases). Sequencing input: blood. CDR3: CSARDRGQGGYTEAFF. The CDR3, as DNA: TGCAGTGCTAGAGATAGGGGACAAGGGGGTTACACTGAAGCTTTCTTT.